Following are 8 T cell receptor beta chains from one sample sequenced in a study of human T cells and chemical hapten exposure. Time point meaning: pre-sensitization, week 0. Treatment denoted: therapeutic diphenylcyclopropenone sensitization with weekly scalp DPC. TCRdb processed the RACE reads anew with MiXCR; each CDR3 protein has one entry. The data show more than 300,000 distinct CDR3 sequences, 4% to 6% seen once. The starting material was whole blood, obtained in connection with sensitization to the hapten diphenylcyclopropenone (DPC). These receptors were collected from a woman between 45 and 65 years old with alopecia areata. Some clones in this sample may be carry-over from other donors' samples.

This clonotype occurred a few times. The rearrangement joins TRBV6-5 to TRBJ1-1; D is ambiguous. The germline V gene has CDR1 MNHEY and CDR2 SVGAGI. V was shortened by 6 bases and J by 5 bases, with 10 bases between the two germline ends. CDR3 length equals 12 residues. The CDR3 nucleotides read TGTGCCAGCAGGAACCTAAGGACTGAAGCTTTCTTT. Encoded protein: CASRNLRTEAFF.

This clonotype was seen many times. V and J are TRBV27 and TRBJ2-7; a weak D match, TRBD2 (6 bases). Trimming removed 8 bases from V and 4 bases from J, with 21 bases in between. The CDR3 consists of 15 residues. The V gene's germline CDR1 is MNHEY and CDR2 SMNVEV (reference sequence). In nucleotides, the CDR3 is TGTGCCAGCGGTTCCCGACGGGGCGGGGCTTACGAGCAGTACTTC. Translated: CASGSRRGGAYEQYF.

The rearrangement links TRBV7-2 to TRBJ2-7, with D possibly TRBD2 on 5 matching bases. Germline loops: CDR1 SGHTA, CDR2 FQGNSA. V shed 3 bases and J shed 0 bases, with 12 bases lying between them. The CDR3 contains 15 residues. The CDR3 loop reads CASSFRAGSSYEQYF. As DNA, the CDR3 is TGTGCCAGCAGCTTCCGGGCGGGTAGCTCCTACGAGCAGTACTTC.

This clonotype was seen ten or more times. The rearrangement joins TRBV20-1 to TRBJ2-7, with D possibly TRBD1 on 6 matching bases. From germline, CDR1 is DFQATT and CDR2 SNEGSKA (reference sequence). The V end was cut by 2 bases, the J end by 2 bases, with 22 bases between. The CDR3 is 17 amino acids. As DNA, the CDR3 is TGCAGTGCTAGAATCCCCAAAATTGGTACAGGGACCTACGAGCAGTACTTC. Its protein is CSARIPKIGTGTYEQYF.

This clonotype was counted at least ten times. CDR3: CSVEGDSTDTQYF. CDR3 bases: TGCAGCGTTGAAGGGGACAGCACAGATACGCAGTATTTT. The chain combines TRBV29-1 with TRBJ2-3; D assignment may be TRBD1 or TRBD2 (5 bases each). CDR1 and CDR2 from the germline V gene are SQVTM and ANQGSEA. The CDR3 extends over 13 amino acids. With 1 base removed from V and 0 bases from J, the gap between germline ends came to 5 bases.

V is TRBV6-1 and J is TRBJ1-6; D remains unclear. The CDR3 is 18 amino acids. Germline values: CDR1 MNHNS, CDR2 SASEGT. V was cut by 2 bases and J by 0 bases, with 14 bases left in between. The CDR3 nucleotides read TGTGCCAGCAGTGAATTCGCGGGAATTTCCTCCTATAATTCACCCCTCCACTTT. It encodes CASSEFAGISSYNSPLHF.

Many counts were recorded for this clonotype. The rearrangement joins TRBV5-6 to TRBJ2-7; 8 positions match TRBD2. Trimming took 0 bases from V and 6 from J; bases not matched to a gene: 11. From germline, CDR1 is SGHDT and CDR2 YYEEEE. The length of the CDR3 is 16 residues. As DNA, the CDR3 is TGTGCCAGCAGCTTGGATACCCAGCGGGGGACCCGCGAGCAGTACTTC. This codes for CASSLDTQRGTREQYF. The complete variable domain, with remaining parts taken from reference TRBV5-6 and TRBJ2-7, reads DAGVTQSPTHLIKTRGQQVTLRCSPKSGHDTVSWYQQALGQGPQFIFQYYEEEERQRGNFPDRFSGHQFPNYSSELNVNALLLGDSALYLCASSLDTQRGTREQYFGPGTRLTVT.

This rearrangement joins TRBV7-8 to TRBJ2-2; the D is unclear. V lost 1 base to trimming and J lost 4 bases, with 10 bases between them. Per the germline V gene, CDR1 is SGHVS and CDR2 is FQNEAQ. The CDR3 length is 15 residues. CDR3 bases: TGTGCCAGCAGCTTAGACAGAGTCAGCACCGGGGAGCTGTTTTTT. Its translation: CASSLDRVSTGELFF.